This T cell receptor beta chain was documented in a study of Tregs in tolerant kidney transplant recipients. Overall study results and limits: Biological reproducibility was not directly addressed in this study.

To note about this clone: The antigen remains undetermined. The read halts 3 residues ahead of the CDR3 end, with the missing end drawn from the germline J gene.

Unstimulated Tregs (CD4+CD25+CD127-) and CD4+CD25- non-Tregs were sorted from PBMCs. Germline V lookup: CDR1 PRHDT, CDR2 FYEKMQ (reference sequence). The V segment lost 5 bases and the J segment 6 bases; nucleotides outside the gene matches: 9. The CDR3 totals 15 residues. Assay used: immunoSEQ multiplex PCR; TCRdb lists only in-frame clones, some missing. This sample's table reports tens of thousands of clones. The rearrangement links TRBV13 to TRBJ1-4; 7 positions match TRBD1. This TCR was sampled from a human donor who received a combined kidney and bone marrow transplant. The sample here was CD8+ T cells from blood, taken before the transplant. CDR3 DNA, as far as it was read: TGTGCCAGCAGCACGAAGACAGGGTGGGATGAAAAA. Translating it yields CASSTKTGWDEK. The CDR3 reads in full as CASSTKTGWDEKLFF.